This T cell receptor (beta chain) was captured by sequencing in a study of T cells in Graves' hyperthyroidism and ophthalmopathy. Authors of the study amplified TCR beta CDR3 regions from RNA transcripts. HTBI primers were used for first-round RT-PCR of the TCR CDR3. TCRdb analysed the multiplex PCR reads with MiXCR anew, one entry per CDR3 protein. The profile shows some 690,000 distinct CDR3 sequences, about 18% of them singletons. J gave up 5 bases and V 0 bases, and 9 bases lay outside the gene matches. The CDR3 extends over 19 amino acids. CDR1 and CDR2 from the germline V gene are SGHRS and YFSETQ.

V gene TRBV5-1 combines with J gene TRBJ2-2; 14 bases fit TRBD2. Sequenced input: blood. The receptor was derived from a man between 45 and 60 years old with Graves' hyperthyroidism. The CDR3 reads CASSLGVGLAGVGTGELFF. DNA of the CDR3: TGCGCCAGCAGCTTGGGCGTGGGACTAGCGGGAGTGGGGACCGGGGAGCTGTTTTTT. Using reference TRBV5-1 and TRBJ2-2 for the parts outside the CDR3, the full variable domain is KAGVTQTPRYLIKTRGQQVTLSCSPISGHRSVSWYQQTPGQGLQFLFEYFSETQRNKGNFPGRFSGRQFSNSRSEMNVSTLELGDSALYLCASSLGVGLAGVGTGELFFGEGSRLTVL.